The 8 T cell receptor beta chains below come from one sample, sequenced in a study of T cells in Graves' hyperthyroidism and ophthalmopathy. Researchers took RNA transcripts and amplified the TCR beta CDR3 regions from them. The HTBI primer set drove a first-round RT-PCR of the TCR CDR3. TCRdb analysed the multiplex PCR reads with MiXCR anew, one entry per CDR3 protein. The table includes fewer than 850,000 distinct CDR3 sequences, 15% to 20% detected once. Sequenced material: blood. The receptors were gathered from a man aged 50 or older with Graves' hyperthyroidism.

This clonotype has ten or more counts. The chain joins TRBV12-3 or TRBV12-4 to TRBJ1-1; tentatively, D is TRBD1 (6 bases). V shed 7 bases and J shed 1 base, with 13 bases lying between them. CDR3 length: 14 amino acids. The CDR3 loop reads CASTFQDRNTEAFF. CDR3 nucleotide sequence: TGTGCCAGCACCTTTCAGGACAGGAACACTGAAGCTTTCTTT.

This clonotype was picked up a small number of times. The chain is built from TRBV19 and TRBJ2-3; 8 bases agree with TRBD2. The CDR3 contains 14 residues. V shed 6 bases, J shed 4 bases, and the junction held 6 bases outside the gene matches. Germline CDR1 LNHDA, CDR2 SQIVND (reference sequence). CDR3 protein: CASRTTAGADTQYF. DNA of the CDR3: TGTGCCAGTAGGACGACAGCGGGAGCAGATACGCAGTATTTT.

This clonotype was seen at least ten times. J is TRBJ2-1 and V is TRBV24-1; perhaps TRBD1 as D (6 bases). CDR3 length: 16 residues. The ends were cut back, 2 bases at V and 6 bases at J, with 16 bases in the middle. The germline gives CDR1 KGHDR, CDR2 SFDVKD. This chain's CDR3 is CATSDSMPGHFNEQFF. The CDR3 region has the DNA TGTGCCACCAGTGATTCAATGCCGGGACACTTCAATGAGCAGTTCTTC.

The chain carries TRBV27 and TRBJ1-5; 7 nucleotides line up with TRBD1. This CDR3 has 15 amino acids. Germline V CDR1 and CDR2: MNHEY, SMNVEV (reference sequence). J lost 2 bases, V lost 6 bases, and 7 bases had no gene match. The CDR3 nucleotides read TGTGCCAGCAGACGCCGGGGGACAGGCAATCAGCCCCAGCATTTT. Translation: CASRRRGTGNQPQHF.

V and J are TRBV2 and TRBJ2-5; 9 nucleotides line up with TRBD1. V lost 2 bases, J lost 1 base, and 5 bases stayed unmatched. This CDR3 spans 16 amino acids. Germline V gene data show CDR1 as SNHLY and CDR2 as FYNNEI. CDR3 coding DNA: TGTGCCAGCAGTGAACCGGGACAGGGCCCCCAAGAGACCCAGTACTTC. Amino acids: CASSEPGQGPQETQYF. The whole variable domain, filled in from reference TRBV2 and TRBJ2-5, reads EPEVTQTPSHQVTQMGQEVILRCVPISNHLYFYWYRQILGQKVEFLVSFYNNEISEKSEIFDDQFSVERPDGSNFTLKIRSTKLEDSAMYFCASSEPGQGPQETQYFGPGTRLLVL.

The J gene is TRBJ2-6, the V gene TRBV7-9, with D possibly called TRBD1 or TRBD2 (5 bases each). Germline assignment: CDR1 SEHNR and CDR2 FQNEAQ (reference sequence). This CDR3 comprises 16 residues. V lost 5 bases and J lost 10, with 21 bases in between. The CDR3 region has the DNA TGTGCCAGCAGCCGAGGGGAAGGGGTGGGGAAGAACGTCCTGACTTTC. Translating it yields CASSRGEGVGKNVLTF.

This clonotype was counted at least ten times. The chain links TRBV28 to TRBJ2-7, with D unclear. The V end lost 2 bases, the J end lost 3 bases, and 11 bases lay between the germline ends. The CDR3 covers 14 residues. Looked up from germline, CDR1 is MDHEN and CDR2 is SYDVKM. The CDR3 region is CASSLRQANYEQYF. The DNA for the CDR3 is TGTGCCAGCAGTTTACGGCAGGCAAACTACGAGCAGTACTTC.

This clonotype was seen a handful of times. The J gene is TRBJ1-3, the V gene TRBV29-1; D uncertain. V was clipped by 6 bases and J by 6 bases, with 9 bases between them. There are 11 residues in the CDR3. Germline CDR1 SQVTM, CDR2 ANQGSEA. The CDR3 nucleotides read TGCAGCGTCTTTTTCCAAAACACCATATATTTT. This translates into CSVFFQNTIYF.